The 14 T cell receptor beta chains listed next were all sequenced from one sample in a study of monozygotic twins with inflammatory bowel disease. No DNA is given; TCRdb re-called the 5' RACE reads and lists each CDR3 protein once. The specimen's table records around 450,000 distinct CDR3 sequences. The sequenced sample consisted of blood. The receptors derive from a human donor with ulcerative colitis or Crohn's disease, or a healthy co-twin of an affected twin (not recorded which).

The chain uses TRBV6-6 and TRBJ2-1; the TCRdb D gene call, TRBD2, has no DNA to confirm it. The CDR3 runs to 12 residues. Looked up from germline, CDR1 is MNHNY and CDR2 is SVGAGI (reference sequence). This CDR3 reads CASRTSSNEQFF.

The chain combines TRBV7-9 with TRBJ1-4. Germline values: CDR1 SEHNR, CDR2 FQNEAQ (reference sequence). This CDR3 comprises 14 residues. This chain's CDR3 is CASSPPSEDEKLFF.

The chain is built from TRBV6-5 and TRBJ2-5. The CDR3 contains 15 residues. Germline CDR1 and CDR2: MNHEY and SVGAGI. The CDR3 is CASSYFGRTQETQDF.

This chain uses TRBV20-1 with TRBJ2-6; as DNA is missing, the TRBD1 call by TCRdb cannot be tested. Looked up from germline, CDR1 is DFQATT and CDR2 is SNEGSKA (reference sequence). This CDR3 contains 15 residues. CDR3 region: CSAVRGRTGANVLTF.

The J gene is TRBJ2-2, the V gene TRBV7-7; the TCRdb call, TRBD2, lacks DNA for checking. This CDR3 has 16 residues. Per germline, CDR1 SSHAT and CDR2 FNYEAQ (reference sequence). Here the CDR3 reads CASSAASGLNTGELFF.

The V call is TRBV6-5, the J call TRBJ2-1; the TCRdb call, TRBD2, lacks DNA for checking. This CDR3 spans 18 amino acids. CDR1 is MNHEY, CDR2 SVGAGI, per germline. CDR3 amino acids: CASSYQALGQLRYNEQFF.

The J gene is TRBJ2-1, the V gene TRBV4-1; no DNA is available, so the TRBD1 call from TCRdb remains unchecked. Germline CDR1 reads MGHRA; CDR2 reads YSYEKL. The CDR3 extends over 13 amino acids. CDR3 protein: CASSPKVGREQFF.

The chain joins TRBV5-1 to TRBJ2-3. CDR1 SGHRS and CDR2 YFSETQ come from the germline V gene. CDR3 length: 13 amino acids. This CDR3 reads CASSTTGTDTQYF. Based on the CDR3 plus reference TRBV5-1 and TRBJ2-3, the full variable domain is KAGVTQTPRYLIKTRGQQVTLSCSPISGHRSVSWYQQTPGQGLQFLFEYFSETQRNKGNFPGRFSGRQFSNSRSEMNVSTLELGDSALYLCASSTTGTDTQYFGPGTRLTVL.

J is TRBJ2-7 and V is TRBV19; the D gene TCRdb calls, TRBD1, cannot be checked with no DNA. CDR1 and CDR2 from the germline V gene are LNHDA and SQIVND (reference sequence). CDR3 length equals 15 residues. The chain's CDR3 is CASSDPGQGTYEQYF.

The rearrangement uses TRBV7-9 and TRBJ2-7. The germline gives CDR1 SEHNR, CDR2 FQNEAQ (reference sequence). The CDR3 consists of 14 residues. The CDR3 sequence: CASSLEAFLYEQYF. The full variable domain, with the rest looked up from reference TRBV7-9 and TRBJ2-7, is DTGVSQNPRHKITKRGQNVTFRCDPISEHNRLYWYRQTLGQGPEFLTYFQNEAQLEKSRLLSDRFSAERPKGSFSTLEIQRTEQGDSAMYLCASSLEAFLYEQYFGPGTRLTVT.

This sequence joins TRBV7-9 and TRBJ1-1; TCRdb picks TRBD1, but there is no DNA to check that call. This CDR3 is 15 amino acids long. The germline gives CDR1 SEHNR, CDR2 FQNEAQ (reference sequence). The CDR3 region is CASSLERQQNTEAFF.

This chain links TRBV9 with TRBJ1-5; TCRdb proposes TRBD1, but this gene call is untestable without DNA. Germline loops: CDR1 SGDLS, CDR2 YYNGEE. CDR3 length equals 14 residues. CDR3 region: CASSRDGFNQPQHF.

This chain uses TRBV20-1 with TRBJ2-1; the D gene TCRdb calls, TRBD2, cannot be checked with no DNA. The CDR3 is made up of 14 amino acids. Germline CDR1 DFQATT, CDR2 SNEGSKA (reference sequence). The CDR3 sequence is CSAPKQSGYNEQFF.

The chain has TRBV5-8 and TRBJ1-5; TCRdb picks TRBD1, but there is no DNA to check that call. The CDR3 runs to 15 residues. Per germline, CDR1 SGHTS and CDR2 YDEGEE. The CDR3 sequence is CASSLAQGGNQPQHF.